Within the sample, the clone carrying this T cell receptor (beta chain) is medium-sized. Its antigen remains unidentified. Blood genomic DNA input for TRB amplification was about 240-550 ng. The data are from a study of T and B cells in COVID-19 patients. Study context: About 90% of the 20 active-infection patients had comorbidities associated with unfavorable COVID-19 outcome. Study findings and constraints: Blood from mildly ill patients while symptomatic, and early samples from severe cases, were scarce.

Germline loops: CDR1 ENHRY, CDR2 SYGVKD. V dropped 3 bases and J dropped 3 bases, with 14 bases sitting between them. There are 15 residues in the CDR3. BIOMED2 TRB-A/B primer pools were used in multiplex TRB PCR. Via MiXCR, TCRdb re-called the multiplex PCR reads, giving one row per CDR3 protein. The sample holds about 5,200 distinct CDR3 sequences, about 20% seen once. The source is a human donor who had recovered from COVID-19. The chain joins TRBV10-3 to TRBJ2-5; D is perhaps TRBD1 (5 bases). Sequenced input: blood. The CDR3 sequence: CAISEFRQGEETQYF. Written as DNA, the CDR3 is TGTGCCATCAGTGAATTCCGGCAGGGTGAAGAGACCCAGTACTTC.